The clone carrying this T cell receptor (beta chain) was picked up a small number of times. As yet, its antigen is unknown. This CDR3 has 15 amino acids. Germline loops: CDR1 SGHNT, CDR2 YENEEA. V was cut by 0 bases and J by 0 bases, with 7 bases left in between. The protocol was immunoSEQ multiplex PCR, while the TCRdb copy is restricted to in-frame clones and leaves out a portion. Here the sample spans a few thousand clones, around 25% being singletons. These data belong to a study of T cells in localized non-small cell lung cancer. Study-wide results and caveats: Adjacent lung had a median about 55 of the 100 largest tumor clones. One tumor region alone was sequenced, and heterogeneity therefore remains possible.

The sample consisted of lung tumor tissue, taken before any cancer treatment. The V call is TRBV11-3, the J call TRBJ2-3, with unresolved D. The TCR comes from a female donor of 60 years or more with stage III lung adenocarcinoma. CDR3 nucleotide sequence: TGTGCCAGCAGCTTAGAATCGGCTAGCACAGATACGCAGTATTTT. Translation: CASSLESASTDTQYF.